One T cell receptor beta chain is described in this entry. With random hexamers, about 0.5 to 1 ug RNA was reverse transcribed. Across 54 Vbeta and 13 Jbeta, immunoSEQ multiplex PCR amplified TCR beta CDR3. TCRdb reanalysed the immunoSEQ multiplex PCR reads using MiXCR and keeps one entry per CDR3 protein. The sample contains 150,000 to 200,000 distinct CDR3 sequences, just under 95% of which appear only once. V dropped 5 bases and J dropped 7; count of bases not matched to a gene: 5. CDR3 length equals 14 residues. Germline V lookup: CDR1 MNHEY, CDR2 SVGEGT. These data belong to a study of CD8 T cells in Susac syndrome. Negative isolation was used for CD8+ and CD4+ T cells, and FACS enrichment was applied to TEMRA cells.

The TCR comes from a human donor in good health. The V gene is TRBV6-2 or TRBV6-3, the J gene TRBJ1-5; 10 bases map to TRBD1. Sequencing was performed on CD4+ T cells from PBMCs. The CDR3 reads CASSQTGGRQPQHF. The CDR3 region has the DNA TGTGCCAGCAGTCAGACAGGGGGCCGACAGCCCCAGCATTTT.